The following is a T cell receptor (beta chain) sequence with its context. These data come from a study of technical replicates of blood from a handful of donors. The ends were cut back, 1 base at V and 1 base at J, with 10 bases in the middle. Germline loops: CDR1 SGHTA, CDR2 FQGNSA. There are 15 residues in the CDR3. Assay used: immunoSEQ multiplex PCR; TCRdb lists only in-frame clones, some missing. The sample yields about 64,000 clones, approximately 86% seen once. The TCR sequence derives from a human donor in good health. Some clones in this sample may be carry-over from other donors' samples. The sample taken for sequencing was PBMCs. The V and J genes are TRBV7-2 and TRBJ1-2, with D maybe TRBD1 (6 bases). CDR3 region: CASSLERQVNYGYTF. CDR3 coding DNA: TGTGCCAGCAGCTTAGAGAGACAGGTTAACTATGGCTACACCTTC.